Detailed here is one T cell receptor beta chain. These data belong to a study of blood T cell repertoires in COVID-19. The wider study: Sources were T cells, B-cell-depleted T cells, or PBMCs; the material itself was cDNA or gDNA.

Per the original methods: Quantification of nucleated cells was approximated via reference gene primer amplification. Using immunoSEQ multiplex PCR, the repertoire was profiled, and TCRdb retains in-frame clones only, with some absent. D and trimming come from the DNA, and the V and J calls and clone size come from that table. The table includes some 170,000 clones, about nine tenths detected once. Source material: peripheral blood. The receptor's source is a woman aged 55-70 years who had recovered from COVID-19.

This CDR3 reads CASSGNSGGAYNEQFF. Written as DNA, the CDR3 is TGTGCCAGTAGTGGGAATAGCGGGGGCGCCTACAATGAGCAGTTCTTC. The chain joins TRBV19 to TRBJ2-1, with 9 bases aligning to TRBD2. The CDR3 has 16 amino acids. Germline lookup yields CDR1 LNHDA and CDR2 SQIVND (reference sequence). The V segment lost 5 bases and the J segment 2 bases; nucleotides outside the gene matches: 7.